The 15 T cell receptor beta chains listed next were all sequenced from one sample in a study of blood T cell repertoires in COVID-19. Clones were read by immunoSEQ multiplex PCR, and TCRdb kept only the in-frame ones, dropping some. The sample gives 180,000 or so clones, roughly 88% of which show up once; approximately 12% is in the top ten. Sequences were obtained from PBMCs or T cells enriched from blood (not recorded which). These receptors were obtained from an older woman who had recovered from COVID-19.

The J gene is TRBJ2-1, the V gene TRBV5-1; D possibly corresponds to TRBD1 (5 bases). V was trimmed by 4 bases and J by 7 bases, leaving 15 bases between them. Germline assignment: CDR1 SGHRS and CDR2 YFSETQ. The CDR3 extends over 14 amino acids. For the CDR3, the DNA is TGCGCCAGCAGCCCAGACCCAGGGCCAAATGAGCAGTTCTTC. Amino acid sequence: CASSPDPGPNEQFF.

This chain connects TRBV28 to TRBJ2-7; no reliable D call. Germline CDR1 is MDHEN and CDR2 is SYDVKM. The CDR3 length is 12 residues. The ends were cut back, 6 bases at V and 2 bases at J, with 8 bases in the middle. As DNA, the CDR3 is TGTGCCAGCAGAAGAGGAGCCTACGAGCAGTACTTC. Amino acid sequence: CASRRGAYEQYF.

CDR3 amino acids: CAISYREGSTDTQYF. In DNA form, the CDR3 reads TGTGCCATCAGTTACAGGGAGGGTTCCACAGATACGCAGTATTTT. This chain links TRBV10-3 with TRBJ2-3; TRBD2 might be the D (7 bases). Germline CDR1 and CDR2: ENHRY and SYGVKD. This CDR3 region has 15 residues. V gave up 5 bases and J gave up 2 bases, with 14 bases separating them.

In DNA form, the CDR3 reads TGTGCCAGCAGCAAATACACGACTAGCGGGCAAGAGACCCAGTACTTC. Protein: CASSKYTTSGQETQYF. The V and J genes are TRBV13 and TRBJ2-5; 10 nucleotides match TRBD2. Germline assignment: CDR1 PRHDT and CDR2 FYEKMQ (reference sequence). V shed 5 bases, J shed 2 bases, and the junction held 8 bases outside the gene matches. This CDR3 region has 16 residues.

The chain employs TRBV7-9 and TRBJ1-2; a possible D gene is TRBD1 (5 bases). Germline V gives CDR1 SEHNR, CDR2 FQNEAQ (reference sequence). V was shortened by 4 bases and J by 4 bases, with 16 bases between the two germline ends. CDR3 length equals 15 residues. CDR3 nucleotides: TGTGCCAGCAGCTCCCGACAGTTACTCGGCTATGGCTACACCTTC. Protein product: CASSSRQLLGYGYTF.

The chain recombines TRBV3-1 (or the pseudogene TRBV3-2) with TRBJ2-6, with D unclear. Trimming removed 0 bases at V and 13 bases at J, with 7 bases between. In germline, CDR1 is LGHDT, CDR2 YNNKEL (reference sequence). This CDR3 has 12 amino acids. The CDR3 protein is CASSQDRLVLTF. The CDR3 nucleotides read TGTGCCAGCAGCCAAGACAGGCTAGTCCTGACTTTC.

The chain has TRBV27 and TRBJ2-7; TRBD1 is a possible D gene (7 bases). The ends were cut back, 6 bases at V and 8 bases at J, with 17 bases in the middle. The CDR3 totals 13 residues. Per the germline V gene, CDR1 is MNHEY and CDR2 is SMNVEV (reference sequence). Here the CDR3 DNA reads TGTGCCAGCAGCCCCGAGGAGGGGGCTAAGCAGTACTTC. Residues: CASSPEEGAKQYF.

CDR3 residues: CASSFDSYGYTF. Here the CDR3 DNA reads TGTGCCAGCAGCTTCGACAGCTATGGCTACACCTTC. V and J are TRBV7-8 and TRBJ1-2; the D gene is possibly TRBD1 (5 bases). The CDR3 is 12 amino acids. From germline, CDR1 is SGHVS and CDR2 FQNEAQ. V lost 3 bases and J 4 bases, leaving 6 bases between the germline ends.

The V gene is TRBV2, the J gene TRBJ1-2; D remains ambiguous. The ends were cut back, 4 bases at V and 4 bases at J, with 13 bases in the middle. Germline V gene sequence: CDR1 SNHLY, CDR2 FYNNEI. This CDR3 has 14 residues. This CDR3 reads CASSGGAGSYGYTF. For the CDR3, the DNA is TGTGCCAGCAGTGGCGGAGCGGGGTCCTATGGCTACACCTTC.

In this sample, this clone turned up a few times. The chain combines TRBV29-1 with TRBJ1-2, with TRBD1 identical over 7 bases. CDR1 and CDR2 (germline): SQVTM, ANQGSEA. V shed 7 bases, J shed 8 bases, and the junction held 13 bases outside the gene matches. The CDR3 totals 13 residues. The CDR3 DNA reads TGCAGCGCACAGGGACAGCAAGTTAGCGGCTACACCTTC. Encoded protein: CSAQGQQVSGYTF.

V gene TRBV15 combines with J gene TRBJ2-1, with D perhaps matching TRBD2 (6 bases). The ends were cut back, 2 bases at V and 1 base at J, with 12 bases in the middle. CDR1 LNHNV and CDR2 YYDKDF come from the germline V gene (reference sequence). The CDR3 extends over 16 amino acids. The CDR3 loop reads CATSRFQGTSYNEQFF. The CDR3 DNA is TGTGCCACCAGCAGATTTCAAGGGACTTCCTACAATGAGCAGTTCTTC.

The chain carries TRBV5-1 and TRBJ1-2; D perhaps matches TRBD1 (6 bases). The CDR3 length is 13 residues. V lost 4 bases and J 4 bases, leaving 11 bases between the germline ends. Germline-derived CDR1 and CDR2 are SGHRS and YFSETQ. CDR3 amino acids: CASSHGQSYGYTF. CDR3 bases: TGCGCCAGCAGCCATGGACAGTCCTATGGCTACACCTTC.

This clone has only a few counts. The chain carries TRBV6-1 and TRBJ1-2; 12 nucleotides match TRBD1. The CDR3 consists of 15 residues. V dropped 1 base and J dropped 6; count of bases not matched to a gene: 3. Germline V lookup: CDR1 MNHNS, CDR2 SASEGT. The CDR3 sequence: CASSEVGTGGDGYTF. The DNA for the CDR3 is TGTGCCAGCAGTGAAGTCGGGACAGGGGGCGATGGCTACACCTTC.

The rearrangement links TRBV11-1 to TRBJ1-3; 7 nucleotides agree with TRBD1. CDR1 is SGHAT, CDR2 FQDESV, per germline (reference sequence). The V and J ends lost 5 bases and 0 bases, in that order; junction bases with no gene match: 4. The CDR3 consists of 15 residues. The CDR3 coding sequence is TGTGCCAGCAGCCGTGGACAGGTCTCTGGAAACACCATATATTTT. Protein product: CASSRGQVSGNTIYF.

Comment on this clone: The same CDR3 also results from other DNA sequences found in this sample. V is TRBV4-1 and J is TRBJ2-6; 10 bases agree with TRBD2. The CDR3 is made up of 17 amino acids. V lost 0 bases, J lost 3 bases, and 2 bases stayed unmatched. Germline V gene data show CDR1 as MGHRA and CDR2 as YSYEKL. The CDR3: CASSQDPSGSGANVLTF. The CDR3 DNA reads TGCGCCAGCAGCCAAGACCCTAGCGGGAGTGGGGCCAACGTCCTGACTTTC.